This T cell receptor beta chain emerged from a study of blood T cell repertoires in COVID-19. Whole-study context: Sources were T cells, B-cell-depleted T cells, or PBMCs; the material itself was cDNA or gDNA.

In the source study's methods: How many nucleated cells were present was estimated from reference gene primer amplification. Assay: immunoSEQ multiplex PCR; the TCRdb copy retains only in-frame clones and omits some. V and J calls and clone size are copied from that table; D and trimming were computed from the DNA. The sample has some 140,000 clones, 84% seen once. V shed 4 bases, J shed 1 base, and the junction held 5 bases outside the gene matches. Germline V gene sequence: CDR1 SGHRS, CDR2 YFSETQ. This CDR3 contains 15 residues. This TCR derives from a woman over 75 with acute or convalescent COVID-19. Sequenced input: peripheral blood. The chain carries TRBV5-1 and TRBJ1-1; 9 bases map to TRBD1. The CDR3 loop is CASSPRDRANTEAFF. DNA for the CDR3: TGCGCCAGCAGCCCGCGGGACAGGGCGAACACTGAAGCTTTCTTT. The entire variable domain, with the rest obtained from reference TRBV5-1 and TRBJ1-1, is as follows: KAGVTQTPRYLIKTRGQQVTLSCSPISGHRSVSWYQQTPGQGLQFLFEYFSETQRNKGNFPGRFSGRQFSNSRSEMNVSTLELGDSALYLCASSPRDRANTEAFFGQGTRLTVV.